These 28 T cell receptor beta chains share one sample of origin, sequenced in a study of graft-versus-host responses after intestinal transplantation. Antigens of these TCRs are unknown. Clones were sequenced by immunoSEQ multiplex PCR, and TCRdb holds only the in-frame ones, with some missing. The table records more than 70,000 clones, approximately 87% of them present only once. The sample was unstimulated CD4+ T cells sorted from spleen or lymph node cells, taken before intestinal transplant. All receptors come from a human donor who received an intestinal transplant.

This clone was observed once. V gene TRBV7-9 combines with J gene TRBJ1-1, with D tentatively TRBD1 (6 bases). This CDR3 is 15 amino acids long. V was clipped by 2 bases and J by 0 bases, with 10 bases between them. The germline V gene has CDR1 SEHNR and CDR2 FQNEAQ (reference sequence). The CDR3 nucleotides are TGTGCCAGCAGCTTATTGGGGGCGCTGAACACTGAAGCTTTCTTT. It specifies CASSLLGALNTEAFF.

J is TRBJ1-6 and V is TRBV7-9; 8 nucleotides match TRBD1. This CDR3 region has 15 residues. CDR1 is SEHNR, CDR2 FQNEAQ, per germline (reference sequence). V lost 5 bases and J lost 7; bases outside the gene matches: 7. CDR3 DNA: TGTGCCAGCAGCCCGACAGGGGTTCGCAATTCACCCCTCCACTTT. The encoded protein is CASSPTGVRNSPLHF.

V and J are TRBV11-2 and TRBJ2-7; TRBD1 matches 9 bases. CDR1 and CDR2 (germline): SGHAT, FQNNGV. The CDR3 runs to 17 residues. With 1 base clipped from V and 5 bases from J, the junction kept 12 bases outside the gene matches. CDR3 loop: CASSLGTGQGAFDEQYF. The DNA for the CDR3 is TGTGCCAGCAGCTTAGGCACGGGACAGGGTGCATTCGACGAGCAGTACTTC.

The V call is TRBV5-1, the J call TRBJ1-3; possibly TRBD1 for D (6 bases). The CDR3 length is 18 residues. CDR1 SGHRS and CDR2 YFSETQ come from the germline V gene. V was clipped by 0 bases and J by 0 bases, with 16 bases between them. The CDR3 bases are TGCGCCAGCAGCTTGGATATTTGGGGGCAGAGCTCTGGAAACACCATATATTTT. It codes for CASSLDIWGQSSGNTIYF. The variable domain in full, with the rest retrieved from reference TRBV5-1 and TRBJ1-3, is KAGVTQTPRYLIKTRGQQVTLSCSPISGHRSVSWYQQTPGQGLQFLFEYFSETQRNKGNFPGRFSGRQFSNSRSEMNVSTLELGDSALYLCASSLDIWGQSSGNTIYFGEGSWLTVV.

The gene calls are TRBV6-1 and TRBJ1-1, with 8 bases matching TRBD1. This CDR3 has 13 amino acids. Germline V gene lookup returns CDR1 MNHNS and CDR2 SASEGT. Trimming took 6 bases from V and 7 from J; bases not matched to a gene: 7. CDR3: CASSQGAHLEAFF. In DNA, the CDR3 is TGTGCCAGCAGCCAGGGGGCACACCTTGAAGCTTTCTTT.

This chain connects TRBV19 to TRBJ2-3; a possible D gene is TRBD1 (5 bases). Germline V gene lookup returns CDR1 LNHDA and CDR2 SQIVND (reference sequence). The V end was cut by 3 bases, the J end by 4 bases, with 8 bases between. This CDR3 has 13 amino acids. The CDR3 loop reads CASSMQGSDTQYF. CDR3 sequence (DNA): TGTGCCAGTAGTATGCAGGGTTCAGATACGCAGTATTTT.

The chain joins TRBV7-9 to TRBJ1-1, with 8 bases that match TRBD1. The CDR3 contains 14 residues. The J segment lost 5 bases and the V segment lost 5 bases, leaving 7 bases of the junction unmatched. Looked up from germline, CDR1 is SEHNR and CDR2 is FQNEAQ (reference sequence). The CDR3 bases are TGTGCCAGCAGCCTTGACAGGGGAGTTACTGAAGCTTTCTTT. Its translation is CASSLDRGVTEAFF.

V usage is TRBV6-1 and J usage is TRBJ2-7; D is uncertain. The CDR3 covers 14 residues. Trimming took off 0 bases at V and 1 base at J, with 7 bases between the two ends. Germline CDR1 and CDR2: MNHNS and SASEGT. The CDR3 DNA reads as TGTGCCAGCAGTGAAGCGCCACAGTCCTACGAGCAGTACTTC. The encoded protein is CASSEAPQSYEQYF.

The chain links TRBV6-5 to TRBJ1-2, with 12 bases identical to TRBD1. With V trimmed by 6 bases and J by 6 bases, 2 bases remained unmatched. Germline CDR1 MNHEY, CDR2 SVGAGI. This CDR3 has 13 amino acids. CDR3 nucleotides: TGTGCCAGCAGCCGGGACAGGGGGCATGGCTACACCTTC. This sequence encodes CASSRDRGHGYTF.

V usage is TRBV7-3 and J usage is TRBJ2-3; D gene uncertain. V lost 2 bases, J lost 0 bases, and 9 bases lay in between. The CDR3 spans 15 residues. CDR1 SGHTA and CDR2 FQGTGA come from the germline V gene. The CDR3 nucleotides are TGTGCCAGCAGCTTATCCTCAACTAGCACAGATACGCAGTATTTT. Protein: CASSLSSTSTDTQYF.

This chain links TRBV11-1 with TRBJ1-3; no clear D. The V end lost 2 bases, the J end lost 0 bases, and 11 bases lay between the germline ends. CDR3 size: 16 residues. The germline V gene encodes CDR1 SGHAT and CDR2 FQDESV (reference sequence). The CDR3 region has the DNA TGTGCCAGCAGCTTACCGCGGGGTACCTCTGGAAACACCATATATTTT. Translating gives CASSLPRGTSGNTIYF.

This rearrangement joins TRBV29-1 to TRBJ2-1, with D unresolved. Germline values: CDR1 SQVTM, CDR2 ANQGSEA. The CDR3 contains 13 residues. The V and J ends lost 4 bases and 2 bases respectively, with 9 bases between them. This chain's CDR3 is CSVGQRAYNEQFF. The DNA for the CDR3 is TGCAGCGTTGGGCAGCGAGCCTACAATGAGCAGTTCTTC.

The chain joins TRBV5-6 to TRBJ1-3, with D hard to call. Germline V gives CDR1 SGHDT, CDR2 YYEEEE. The V end lost 3 bases, the J end lost 4 bases, and 5 bases lay between the germline ends. This CDR3 contains 12 residues. The CDR3: CASSSGGNTIYF. The CDR3, as DNA: TGTGCCAGCAGCTCGGGAGGAAACACCATATATTTT.

The chain couples TRBV18 to TRBJ2-7, with TRBD1 matching 7 bases. Trimming removed 6 bases from V and 7 bases from J; junction bases left unmatched: 15. CDR1 KGHSH and CDR2 LQKENI come from the germline V gene. The CDR3 consists of 15 residues. The CDR3 is CASSPIRQGVGEQYF. The CDR3 nucleotides are TGTGCCAGCTCCCCAATAAGACAGGGTGTAGGGGAGCAGTACTTC.

The chain combines TRBV28 with TRBJ2-7, with 8 bases lining up with TRBD1. From germline, CDR1 is MDHEN and CDR2 SYDVKM. The CDR3 sequence is 14 residues long. V lost 1 base to trimming and J lost 3 bases; unmatched junction nucleotides: 2. CDR3 amino acids: CASSLLQGGYEQYF. The CDR3 DNA sequence: TGTGCCAGCAGTTTATTACAGGGGGGCTACGAGCAGTACTTC.

V is TRBV7-9 and J is TRBJ1-2; D not certain. The CDR3 loop spans 13 amino acids. Germline V gives CDR1 SEHNR, CDR2 FQNEAQ (reference sequence). The V end lost 3 bases, the J end lost 2 bases, and 7 bases lay between the germline ends. CDR3 protein: CASSFEINYGYTF. The CDR3 DNA follows: TGTGCCAGCAGCTTCGAGATCAACTATGGCTACACCTTC.

V gene TRBV6-5 combines with J gene TRBJ2-1; D gene uncertain. The CDR3 is 14 residues long. Per the germline V gene, CDR1 is MNHEY and CDR2 is SVGAGI. V gave up 4 bases and J gave up 0 bases, with 7 bases separating them. The CDR3 DNA reads as TGTGCCAGCAGTTTCTTTAGCTCCTACAATGAGCAGTTCTTC. It translates to CASSFFSSYNEQFF.

The rearrangement joins TRBV2 to TRBJ2-3; 9 nucleotides match TRBD2. The CDR3 runs 14 residues. After removal of 8 bases from V and 2 bases from J, the junction contained 5 bases not matched to a gene. CDR1 SNHLY and CDR2 FYNNEI come from the germline V gene. The CDR3 sequence: CASVLAGNTDTQYF. The CDR3 bases are TGTGCCAGCGTTCTAGCGGGGAACACAGATACGCAGTATTTT.

This clone was observed a few times. The chain links TRBV29-1 to TRBJ2-7; D call uncertain. The length of the CDR3 is 13 residues. CDR1 and CDR2 from the germline V gene are SQVTM and ANQGSEA. Trimming cost V 3 bases and J 0 bases, with 9 bases left between them. The CDR3 loop reads CSVEGSSSYEQYF. For the CDR3, the DNA is TGCAGCGTTGAGGGCAGTTCCTCCTACGAGCAGTACTTC.

This chain links TRBV11-2 with TRBJ1-2; D unclear. The CDR3 sequence is 15 residues long. V dropped 2 bases and J dropped 3 bases, with 13 bases sitting between them. Germline CDR1 reads SGHAT; CDR2 reads FQNNGV. Written as DNA, the CDR3 is TGTGCCAGCAGCTTACCCAAGGGCGGGGACTATGGCTACACCTTC. Its protein product is CASSLPKGGDYGYTF.

The gene calls are TRBV11-1 and TRBJ2-1; 12 positions agree with TRBD2. The CDR3 contains 17 residues. V shed 3 bases and J 0 bases; nucleotides not matched to a gene: 3. Germline CDR1 SGHAT, CDR2 FQDESV (reference sequence). CDR3 in DNA: TGTGCCAGCAGCTTTACTAGCGGGGGGTACTCCTACAATGAGCAGTTCTTC. Translating it yields CASSFTSGGYSYNEQFF. Full variable domain (remainder filled in from reference TRBV11-1 and TRBJ2-1): EAEVAQSPRYKITEKSQAVAFWCDPISGHATLYWYRQILGQGPELLVQFQDESVVDDSQLPKDRFSAERLKGVDSTLKIQPAELGDSAMYLCASSFTSGGYSYNEQFFGPGTRLTVL.

The genes are TRBV6-1 and TRBJ2-3, with D perhaps matching TRBD1 (6 bases). Trimming took 9 bases from V and 4 from J, leaving 20 bases between them. CDR3 length equals 15 residues. Germline V lookup: CDR1 MNHNS, CDR2 SASEGT. The CDR3 sequence is CASVHRDTSADTQYF. CDR3 bases: TGTGCCAGTGTCCACCGGGACACCTCCGCAGATACGCAGTATTTT.

This clone is a singleton in its sample. V and J are TRBV7-3 and TRBJ2-1, with 8 bases matching TRBD2. The CDR3 has 17 amino acids. Germline-derived CDR1 and CDR2 are SGHTA and FQGTGA. V lost 2 bases and J lost 0; bases outside the gene matches: 6. This CDR3 reads CASSLRASGFSYNEQFF. The CDR3 DNA is TGTGCCAGCAGCTTACGGGCTAGCGGGTTCTCCTACAATGAGCAGTTCTTC.

This rearrangement joins TRBV4-2 to TRBJ2-5; 9 nucleotides line up with TRBD1. CDR3 length: 15 amino acids. The V segment lost 0 bases and the J segment 4 bases; nucleotides outside the gene matches: 3. Germline V CDR1 and CDR2: LGHNA, YNFKEQ. The CDR3 region is CASSQDMTGGETQYF. The CDR3 DNA is TGTGCCAGCAGCCAAGATATGACAGGGGGAGAGACCCAGTACTTC.

This clone showed up just once. The J gene is TRBJ1-6, the V gene TRBV6-6, with D uncertain. V dropped 4 bases and J dropped 0 bases, with 10 bases sitting between them. The CDR3 spans 16 residues. CDR1 is MNHNY and CDR2 is SVGAGI in the germline V gene (reference sequence). The DNA of the CDR3 is TGTGCCAGCAGTTTTGGCGGGAGCTCCTATAATTCACCCCTCCACTTT. Protein product: CASSFGGSSYNSPLHF.

This clone was seen more than once but under ten times. The rearrangement links TRBV6-5 to TRBJ2-7, with a tentative D call TRBD2 (5 bases). CDR1 MNHEY and CDR2 SVGAGI come from the germline V gene. V gave up 4 bases and J gave up 2 bases, with 12 bases separating them. This CDR3 has 14 amino acids. DNA for the CDR3: TGTGCCAGCAGTTCCGGGATAATCACCTACGAGCAGTACTTC. This gives the protein CASSSGIITYEQYF.

The chain uses TRBV4-1 and TRBJ2-1; tentative D call: TRBD2 (5 bases). There are 13 residues in the CDR3. CDR1 MGHRA and CDR2 YSYEKL come from the germline V gene. V dropped 1 base and J dropped 7 bases, with 8 bases sitting between them. The CDR3 spells CASSQGRRNEQFF. The CDR3, as DNA: TGCGCCAGCAGCCAAGGGAGGAGGAATGAGCAGTTCTTC.

This sequence joins TRBV7-3 and TRBJ1-1; D unresolved. Per germline, CDR1 SGHTA and CDR2 FQGTGA. V was cut by 3 bases and J by 0 bases, with 11 bases left in between. The length of the CDR3 is 15 residues. Here the CDR3 DNA reads TGTGCCAGCAGCTTGGGCCCATATATGAACACTGAAGCTTTCTTT. It encodes CASSLGPYMNTEAFF.